The entry that follows covers one TCR beta chain sequence. Its target is unknown. With 60 Vbeta and 13 Jbeta primers, the PCR was carried out. Repertoires were generated with immunoSEQ multiplex PCR, while TCRdb's copy carries only in-frame clones and drops some. Of approximately 110,000 clones in the sample, approximately 83% are singletons; the top ten hold nearly 2.5%. The entry originates in a study of cytomegalovirus exposure and HLA in healthy donors. The CDR3 runs 13 residues. CDR1 is WNHNN, CDR2 SYGVQD, per germline (reference sequence). Trimming left V 0 bases short and J 9 bases short, with 9 bases between. Study results and limitations: Using the classifier, cytomegalovirus status was reportedly diagnosed with high specificity and sensitivity.

The specimen sequenced was PBMCs. The TCR comes from a woman younger than 35 in good health and CMV-seronegative. The V gene is TRBV10-1, the J gene TRBJ1-3, with unresolved D. CDR3 sequence reads: CASSESRSGTIYF. CDR3 in DNA: TGCGCCAGCAGTGAGTCGAGAAGTGGCACCATATATTTT.